This passage covers 29 T cell receptor beta chains from one sample sequenced in a study of T cells in Graves' hyperthyroidism and ophthalmopathy. The TCR beta CDR3 regions underwent amplification using RNA transcripts as the source. Researchers ran a first-round RT-PCR on the TCR CDR3 using the HTBI primer set. TCRdb used MiXCR to reprocess the multiplex PCR reads, holding one entry per CDR3 protein. Among about 280,000 distinct CDR3 sequences listed, approximately 26% were seen once. Sequencing input: blood. All receptors derive from a man aged 35 to 55 with Graves' hyperthyroidism that later progressed to Graves' ophthalmopathy.

This clonotype was counted many times. The V and J genes are TRBV7-2 and TRBJ2-5; perhaps TRBD2 as D (5 bases). The V gene's germline CDR1 is SGHTA and CDR2 FQGNSA. The CDR3 consists of 15 residues. Trimming shortened V by 1 base and J by 4 bases, and 13 bases separated the two germline ends. CDR3 sequence (DNA): TGTGCCAGCAGCTTAGTACTAGGAACACGAGAGACCCAGTACTTC. Translating gives CASSLVLGTRETQYF.

This rearrangement joins TRBV28 to TRBJ2-7; 15 nucleotides align to TRBD2. Germline V gene sequence: CDR1 MDHEN, CDR2 SYDVKM. Trimming removed 6 bases from V and 3 bases from J; junction bases left unmatched: 12. This CDR3 region has 18 residues. The CDR3 sequence: CASSSGRTSGREGYEQYF. CDR3 DNA: TGTGCCAGCAGCTCAGGGCGGACTAGCGGGAGGGAGGGCTACGAGCAGTACTTC.

In its sample, this clonotype was seen many times. The chain joins TRBV7-8 to TRBJ1-1, with 7 positions matching TRBD1. CDR1 and CDR2 from the germline V gene are SGHVS and FQNEAQ. This CDR3 region has 14 residues. J gave up 8 bases and V 2 bases, and 8 bases lay outside the gene matches. The chain's CDR3 is CASSLITGVLEAFF. The CDR3 DNA reads TGTGCCAGCAGCTTAATAACAGGGGTACTGGAAGCTTTCTTT.

The sample holds many counts of this clonotype. The CDR3: CSARMRGSHEQYF. For the CDR3, the DNA is TGCAGTGCTAGAATGAGGGGGAGCCACGAGCAGTACTTC. This chain joins TRBV20-1 and TRBJ2-7; the D gene is possibly TRBD1 (6 bases). Germline V gene lookup returns CDR1 DFQATT and CDR2 SNEGSKA (reference sequence). This CDR3 contains 13 residues. V was shortened by 2 bases and J by 5 bases, with 13 bases between the two germline ends.

The sample holds many counts of this clonotype. V gene TRBV2 combines with J gene TRBJ1-2; D is undetermined. The germline gives CDR1 SNHLY, CDR2 FYNNEI. The CDR3 is made up of 13 amino acids. The V and J ends lost 5 bases and 3 bases respectively, with 10 bases between them. The CDR3 nucleotides read TGTGCCAGCAGTCGGGCAGGCTACTATGGCTACACCTTC. Amino acid sequence: CASSRAGYYGYTF.

This chain joins TRBV5-1 and TRBJ2-7; TRBD1 or TRBD2 may be the D gene (6 bases each). The CDR3 runs 12 residues. Trimming cost V 2 bases and J 5 bases, with 8 bases left between them. The V gene's germline CDR1 is SGHRS and CDR2 YFSETQ. This CDR3 reads CASSFRGDEQYF. The CDR3 bases are TGCGCCAGCAGCTTTAGGGGGGACGAGCAGTACTTC.

This clonotype was observed at least ten times. This chain uses TRBV18 with TRBJ1-2, with TRBD1 identical over 10 bases. The V segment lost 3 bases and the J segment 4 bases; nucleotides outside the gene matches: 5. The CDR3 has 15 amino acids. Looked up from germline, CDR1 is KGHSH and CDR2 is LQKENI. The DNA of the CDR3 is TGTGCCAGCTCACCTGGGACAGGGGTCGGCTATGGCTACACCTTC. Protein sequence: CASSPGTGVGYGYTF.

This clonotype was counted many times. This chain links TRBV12-3 or TRBV12-4 with TRBJ2-5; D not resolved. The V and J ends lost 3 bases and 3 bases respectively, with 8 bases between them. This CDR3 comprises 13 residues. The CDR3: CASSFLKKETQYF. CDR3 coding DNA: TGTGCCAGCAGTTTTTTGAAGAAAGAGACCCAGTACTTC.

This clonotype was observed at least ten times. The rearrangement joins TRBV24-1 to TRBJ1-1; possible D gene TRBD1, 5 bases. This CDR3 contains 15 residues. Germline V gives CDR1 KGHDR, CDR2 SFDVKD. V lost 2 bases and J 8 bases, leaving 17 bases between the germline ends. CDR3 protein: CATSDSGLGVSEAFF. Here the CDR3 DNA reads TGTGCCACCAGTGATTCAGGGTTAGGGGTTTCAGAAGCTTTCTTT.

In this sample, this clonotype turned up many times. This chain links TRBV9 with TRBJ2-7; 8 bases match TRBD2. The germline V gene encodes CDR1 SGDLS and CDR2 YYNGEE. J gave up 2 bases and V 0 bases, and 7 bases lay outside the gene matches. CDR3 length: 16 amino acids. This chain's CDR3 is CASSVGEAGVAYEQYF. The CDR3 DNA is TGTGCCAGCAGCGTAGGGGAAGCGGGAGTTGCCTACGAGCAGTACTTC.

This clonotype was seen at least ten times. This rearrangement joins TRBV28 to TRBJ2-7; TRBD2 agrees at 7 bases. Trimming cost V 10 bases and J 2 bases; bases outside gene matches: 5. CDR3 length equals 12 residues. The germline CDR1 and CDR2 sequences are MDHEN and SYDVKM. CDR3 residues: CATGLVPYEQYF. In DNA, the CDR3 is TGTGCCACCGGACTAGTTCCCTACGAGCAGTACTTC.

This clonotype came up many times. J is TRBJ1-1 and V is TRBV29-1; 9 nucleotides align to TRBD1. Germline CDR1 SQVTM, CDR2 ANQGSEA. The J segment lost 3 bases and the V segment lost 7 bases, leaving 15 bases of the junction unmatched. CDR3 length equals 16 residues. DNA of the CDR3: TGCAGCGCGGTCCGGGACAGGGTTTTTAGGTACACTGAAGCTTTCTTT. Protein: CSAVRDRVFRYTEAFF.

This clonotype was counted many times. This chain uses TRBV5-1 with TRBJ1-5; 7 bases match TRBD1. The CDR3 has 15 residues. Losses at the gene ends were 0 bases for V and 3 bases for J; bases not matched to a gene: 3. Germline CDR1 and CDR2: SGHRS and YFSETQ. The chain's CDR3 is CASSLGGQINQPQHF. As DNA, the CDR3 is TGCGCCAGCAGCTTGGGGGGACAGATCAATCAGCCCCAGCATTTT.

This CDR3 is CASSYGLAGDYEQYF. The CDR3 region has the DNA TGTGCCAGCAGTTATGGGCTAGCAGGAGACTACGAGCAGTACTTC. The rearrangement joins TRBV6-2 or TRBV6-3 to TRBJ2-7; TRBD2 is a possible D gene (5 bases). The germline CDR1 and CDR2 sequences are MNHEY and SVGEGT. This CDR3 comprises 15 residues. V was trimmed by 3 bases and J by 3 bases, leaving 15 bases between them.

This clonotype appeared many times. This chain links TRBV4-1 with TRBJ2-2; 8 positions match TRBD2. Germline CDR1 is MGHRA and CDR2 is YSYEKL. V was clipped by 1 base and J by 5 bases; unmatched bases: 6. The CDR3 is 16 residues long. CDR3 sequence: CASSQVWSGSTGELFF. As DNA, the CDR3 is TGCGCCAGCAGCCAAGTCTGGAGCGGGAGTACCGGGGAGCTGTTTTTT.

Note on this clonotype: A much larger clone is a single base away; this may be a read error. CDR3 nucleotide sequence: TGTGCCAGCAGTTCCGACTTAGGTCAGCCCCGGCATTTT. Amino acids: CASSSDLGQPRHF. The chain joins TRBV6-5 to TRBJ1-5; D not certain. CDR1 MNHEY and CDR2 SVGAGI come from the germline V gene. The CDR3 has 13 residues.

This clonotype was observed at least ten times. The rearrangement joins TRBV10-3 to TRBJ1-2; 10 bases agree with TRBD1. With V trimmed by 7 bases and J by 8 bases, 4 bases remained unmatched. This CDR3 spans 12 amino acids. CDR1 and CDR2 (germline): ENHRY, SYGVKD. The CDR3 spells CAIKDRGQGYTF. The CDR3, as DNA: TGTGCCATCAAAGACAGGGGGCAAGGCTACACCTTC.

This clonotype came up many times. The rearrangement joins TRBV6-5 to TRBJ1-1; the D is unclear. This CDR3 comprises 15 residues. Deletions cut 7 bases from V and 6 bases from J, with 21 bases between. Germline V gene lookup returns CDR1 MNHEY and CDR2 SVGAGI. The CDR3 sequence is CASTLDSMGLAEAFF. The CDR3 nucleotides are TGTGCCAGCACCCTGGACTCGATGGGGTTGGCTGAAGCTTTCTTT.

This clonotype was observed many times. The chain uses TRBV2 and TRBJ1-2; D may be TRBD1 (5 bases). This CDR3 is built from 11 residues. Trimming cost V 6 bases and J 12 bases, with 14 bases left between them. Per the germline V gene, CDR1 is SNHLY and CDR2 is FYNNEI. CDR3 loop: CASRPDSPHTF. DNA for the CDR3: TGTGCCAGCAGACCCGACAGTCCACACACCTTC.

This clonotype showed up many times. The V call is TRBV6-2 or TRBV6-3, the J call TRBJ2-3; possibly TRBD2 for D (5 bases). This CDR3 comprises 18 residues. Per the germline V gene, CDR1 is MNHEY and CDR2 is SVGEGT. Trimming stripped 7 bases from V and 0 bases from J, with 23 bases between. The chain's CDR3 is CASTLRLLGPSSTDTQYF. The CDR3 nucleotides are TGTGCCAGCACTCTTCGGCTACTAGGCCCATCTAGCACAGATACGCAGTATTTT.

This clonotype has ten or more counts. The CDR3 DNA is TGTGCCAGCAGCTTCAGAGGGGTAGAAGCTTTCTTT. Its protein is CASSFRGVEAFF. This sequence joins TRBV11-2 and TRBJ1-1; possibly TRBD1 for D (5 bases). The V gene's germline CDR1 is SGHAT and CDR2 FQNNGV. The length of the CDR3 is 12 residues. V lost 3 bases and J lost 8, with 10 bases in between.

The table lists this clonotype with many counts. The chain couples TRBV5-1 to TRBJ2-3; no reliable D call. Germline V gene data show CDR1 as SGHRS and CDR2 as YFSETQ. CDR3 length equals 14 residues. Trimming cost V 4 bases and J 4 bases, with 13 bases left between them. For the CDR3, the DNA is TGCGCCAGCAGCCTTTCTAGTTATTCAGATACGCAGTATTTT. This codes for CASSLSSYSDTQYF.

This clonotype was seen ten or more times. V and J are TRBV12-3 or TRBV12-4 and TRBJ2-5; maybe TRBD1 (5 bases). There are 15 residues in the CDR3. V was cut by 7 bases and J by 5 bases, with 20 bases left in between. Here the CDR3 DNA reads TGTGCCAGCACCCTCGAAGGGGTTGGGCGGGAGACCCAGTACTTC. It yields the protein CASTLEGVGRETQYF.

This clonotype was picked up many times. The chain links TRBV29-1 to TRBJ1-1, with D uncertain. Trimming removed 3 bases at V and 10 bases at J, with 36 bases between. Germline V gene lookup returns CDR1 SQVTM and CDR2 ANQGSEA. This CDR3 is 19 amino acids long. CDR3 DNA: TGCAGCGTTGAGGGCGGGATGGGCCCTCCACACCAACTTACCGGGCGAGCTTTCTTT. Translating it yields CSVEGGMGPPHQLTGRAFF.

This clonotype was counted only a few times. The chain carries TRBV2 and TRBJ2-5; 8 nucleotides agree with TRBD1. The CDR3 loop spans 15 amino acids. V lost 7 bases to trimming and J lost 0 bases; unmatched junction nucleotides: 7. Germline V lookup: CDR1 SNHLY, CDR2 FYNNEI. The CDR3 DNA reads as TGTGCCAGCACTCCCCAGGGGGCGAACCAAGAGACCCAGTACTTC. This codes for CASTPQGANQETQYF. Complete variable domain (other parts from reference TRBV2 and TRBJ2-5): EPEVTQTPSHQVTQMGQEVILRCVPISNHLYFYWYRQILGQKVEFLVSFYNNEISEKSEIFDDQFSVERPDGSNFTLKIRSTKLEDSAMYFCASTPQGANQETQYFGPGTRLLVL.

The V gene is TRBV28, the J gene TRBJ1-2; a weak D match, TRBD1 (6 bases). V lost 5 bases and J 0 bases, leaving 16 bases between the germline ends. The CDR3 contains 16 residues. The V gene's germline CDR1 is MDHEN and CDR2 SYDVKM. CDR3 nucleotide sequence: TGTGCCAGCAGTGGGCCGGGACAACAAGCTAACTATGGCTACACCTTC. Its translation: CASSGPGQQANYGYTF.

This clonotype was counted many times. The gene calls are TRBV28 and TRBJ1-5; the D gene is possibly TRBD1 (5 bases). CDR1 is MDHEN and CDR2 is SYDVKM in the germline V gene. V was trimmed by 6 bases and J by 7 bases, leaving 13 bases between them. The CDR3 sequence is 13 residues long. CDR3: CASRIGQYQPQHF. As DNA, the CDR3 is TGTGCCAGCAGAATAGGACAATACCAGCCCCAGCATTTT.

This clonotype has ten or more counts. V and J are TRBV10-3 and TRBJ2-7, with TRBD1 as a possible D gene (6 bases). The CDR3 totals 15 residues. Trimming stripped 1 base from V and 3 bases from J, with 13 bases between. Germline lookup yields CDR1 ENHRY and CDR2 SYGVKD. CDR3 residues: CAISELTGTNYEQYF. The DNA of the CDR3 is TGTGCCATCAGTGAGTTAACCGGGACAAACTACGAGCAGTACTTC.

V and J are TRBV6-1 and TRBJ1-2, with TRBD1 matching over 8 bases. Germline values: CDR1 MNHNS, CDR2 SASEGT. The length of the CDR3 is 11 residues. V shed 8 bases, J shed 8 bases, and the junction held 4 bases outside the gene matches. The CDR3 bases are TGTGCCAGCGGGCCAGGGGGCGGCTACACCTTC. This translates into CASGPGGGYTF.